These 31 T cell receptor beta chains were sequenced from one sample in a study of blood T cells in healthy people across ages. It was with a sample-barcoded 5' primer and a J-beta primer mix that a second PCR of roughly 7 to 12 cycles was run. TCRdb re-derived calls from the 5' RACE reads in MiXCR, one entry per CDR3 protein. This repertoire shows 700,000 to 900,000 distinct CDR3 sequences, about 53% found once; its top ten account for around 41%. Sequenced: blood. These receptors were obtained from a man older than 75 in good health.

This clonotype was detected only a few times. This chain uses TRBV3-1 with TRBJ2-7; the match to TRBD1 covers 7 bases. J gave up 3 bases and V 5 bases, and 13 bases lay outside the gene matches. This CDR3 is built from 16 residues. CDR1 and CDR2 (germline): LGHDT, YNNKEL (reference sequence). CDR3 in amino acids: CASSSYPGDSNYEQYF. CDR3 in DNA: TGTGCCAGCAGCTCCTATCCCGGGGACAGCAACTACGAGCAGTACTTC.

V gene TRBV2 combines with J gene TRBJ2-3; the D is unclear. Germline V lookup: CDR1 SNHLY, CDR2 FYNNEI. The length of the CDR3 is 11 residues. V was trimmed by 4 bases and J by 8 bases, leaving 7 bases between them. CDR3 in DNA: TGTGCCAGCAGTGGGGATGGTACGCAGTATTTT. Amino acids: CASSGDGTQYF.

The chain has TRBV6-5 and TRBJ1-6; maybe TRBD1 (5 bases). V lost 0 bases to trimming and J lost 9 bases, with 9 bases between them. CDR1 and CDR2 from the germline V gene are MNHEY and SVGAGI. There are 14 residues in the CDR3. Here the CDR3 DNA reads TGTGCCAGCAGTTACTCGCAGGGTCGTTCACCCCTCCACTTT. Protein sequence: CASSYSQGRSPLHF.

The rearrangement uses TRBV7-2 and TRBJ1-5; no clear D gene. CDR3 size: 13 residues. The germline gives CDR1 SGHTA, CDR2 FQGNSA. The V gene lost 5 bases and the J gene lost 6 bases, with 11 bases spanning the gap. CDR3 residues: CASSPGILQPQHF. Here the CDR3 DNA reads TGTGCCAGCAGCCCCGGTATTCTTCAGCCCCAGCATTTT.

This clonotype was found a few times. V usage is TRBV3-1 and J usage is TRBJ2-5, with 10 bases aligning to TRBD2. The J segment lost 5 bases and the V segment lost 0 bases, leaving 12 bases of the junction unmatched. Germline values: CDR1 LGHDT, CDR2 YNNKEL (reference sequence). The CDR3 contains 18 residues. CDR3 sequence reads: CASSQDILILAGMETQYF. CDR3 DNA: TGTGCCAGCAGCCAAGATATTTTGATACTAGCGGGGATGGAGACCCAGTACTTC.

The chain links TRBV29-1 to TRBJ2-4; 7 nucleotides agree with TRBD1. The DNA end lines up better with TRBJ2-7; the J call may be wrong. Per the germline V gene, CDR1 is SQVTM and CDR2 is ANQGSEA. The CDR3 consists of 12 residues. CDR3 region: CSATLTGYEQYF. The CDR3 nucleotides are TGCAGCGCAACCTTGACAGGGTACGAGCAGTACTTC.

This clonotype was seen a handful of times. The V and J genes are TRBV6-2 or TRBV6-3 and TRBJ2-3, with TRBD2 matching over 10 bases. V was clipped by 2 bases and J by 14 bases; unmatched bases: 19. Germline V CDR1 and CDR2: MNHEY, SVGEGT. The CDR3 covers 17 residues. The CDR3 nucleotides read TGTGCCAGCAGTTACCCGTCCAGCGGGAGGGCCGTGGGATACGCGTATTTT. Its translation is CASSYPSSGRAVGYAYF.

The CDR3 region has the DNA TGCGCCAGCAGCCCACGTGAAGCATCGGGGGCCCCGGCCTACAATGAGCAGTTCTTC. This gives the protein CASSPREASGAPAYNEQFF. The rearrangement uses TRBV4-1 and TRBJ2-1; D is possibly TRBD1 or TRBD2 (6 bases each). Trimming removed 4 bases from V and 2 bases from J, with 24 bases in between. The CDR3 length is 19 residues. CDR1 and CDR2 (germline): MGHRA, YSYEKL.

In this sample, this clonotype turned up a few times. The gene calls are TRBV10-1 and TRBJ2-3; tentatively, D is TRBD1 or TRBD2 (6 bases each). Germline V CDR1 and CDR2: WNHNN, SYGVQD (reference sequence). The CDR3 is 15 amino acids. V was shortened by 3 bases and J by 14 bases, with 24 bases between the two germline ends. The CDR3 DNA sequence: TGCGCCAGCAGTGAAGATTCGGCGGGACACAGATACGCGTATTTT. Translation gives CASSEDSAGHRYAYF.

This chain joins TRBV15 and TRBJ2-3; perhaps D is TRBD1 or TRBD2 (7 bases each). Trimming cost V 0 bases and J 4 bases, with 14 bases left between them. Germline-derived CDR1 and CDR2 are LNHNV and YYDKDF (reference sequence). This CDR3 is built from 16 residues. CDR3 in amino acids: CATSRDPQGGADTQYF. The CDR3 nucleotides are TGTGCCACCAGCAGAGATCCGCAGGGGGGGGCAGATACGCAGTATTTT.

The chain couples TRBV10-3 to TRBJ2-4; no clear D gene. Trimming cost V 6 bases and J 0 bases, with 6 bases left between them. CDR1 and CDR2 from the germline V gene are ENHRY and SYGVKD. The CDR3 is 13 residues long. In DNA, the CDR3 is TGTGCCATCAGGGGTCTAGCCAAAAACATTCAGTACTTC. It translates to CAIRGLAKNIQYF.

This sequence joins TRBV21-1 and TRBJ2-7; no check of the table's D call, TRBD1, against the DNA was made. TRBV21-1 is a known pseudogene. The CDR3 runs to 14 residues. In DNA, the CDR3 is TGTGCCAGCAGCAAACCGGGACAGGGGGACGAGCAGTACTTC. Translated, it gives CASSKPGQGDEQYF.

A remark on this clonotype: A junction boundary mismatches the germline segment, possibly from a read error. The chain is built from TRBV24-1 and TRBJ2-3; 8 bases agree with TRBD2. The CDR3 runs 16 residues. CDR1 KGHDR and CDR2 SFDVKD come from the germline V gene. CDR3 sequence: CATGDFSGKGTDTQYF. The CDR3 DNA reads TGTGCCACCGGTGATTTTAGCGGGAAGGGTACAGATACGCAGTATTTT.

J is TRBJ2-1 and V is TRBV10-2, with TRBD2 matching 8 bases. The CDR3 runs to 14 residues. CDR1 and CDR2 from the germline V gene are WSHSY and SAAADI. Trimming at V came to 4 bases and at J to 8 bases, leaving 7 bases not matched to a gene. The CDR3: CASSALAGLYEQFF. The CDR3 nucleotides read TGCGCCAGCAGTGCTCTAGCGGGTTTGTATGAGCAGTTCTTC.

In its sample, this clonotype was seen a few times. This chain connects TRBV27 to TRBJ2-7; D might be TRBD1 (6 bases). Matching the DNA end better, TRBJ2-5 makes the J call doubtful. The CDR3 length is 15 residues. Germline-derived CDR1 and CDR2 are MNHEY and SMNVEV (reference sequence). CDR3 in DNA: TGTGCCAGCAGTTTAGCAGTGGGTAGGGGGGAGACCCAGTACTTC. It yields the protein CASSLAVGRGETQYF.

CDR3 bases: TGTGCCAGCAGCTTAGCGGCTAGCGGGAGGGACGAGCAGTACTTC. Its translation is CASSLAASGRDEQYF. J is TRBJ2-7 and V is TRBV7-2; 12 nucleotides match TRBD2. With 0 bases clipped from V and 5 bases from J, the junction kept 2 bases outside the gene matches. The CDR3 totals 15 residues. Per germline, CDR1 SGHTA and CDR2 FQGNSA.

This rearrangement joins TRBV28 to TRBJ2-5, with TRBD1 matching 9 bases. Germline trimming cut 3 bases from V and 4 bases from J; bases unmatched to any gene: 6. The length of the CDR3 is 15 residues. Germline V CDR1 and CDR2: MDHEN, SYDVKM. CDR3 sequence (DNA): TGTGCCAGCAGTTTGGAGGGACAGGGAGGAGAGACCCAGTACTTC. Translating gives CASSLEGQGGETQYF.

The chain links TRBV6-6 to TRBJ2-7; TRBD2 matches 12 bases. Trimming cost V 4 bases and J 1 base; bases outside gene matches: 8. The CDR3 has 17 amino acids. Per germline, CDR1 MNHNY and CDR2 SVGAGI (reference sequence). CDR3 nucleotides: TGTGCCAGCAGTTTCCTGACTAGCGGGAGTGGTTCCTACGAGCAGTACTTC. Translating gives CASSFLTSGSGSYEQYF.

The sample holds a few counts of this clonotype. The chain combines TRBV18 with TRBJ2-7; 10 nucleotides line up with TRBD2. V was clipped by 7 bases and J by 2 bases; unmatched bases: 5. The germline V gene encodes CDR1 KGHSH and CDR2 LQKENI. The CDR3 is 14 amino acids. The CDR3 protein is CASCELAGPYEQYF. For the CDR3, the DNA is TGTGCCAGCTGCGAACTAGCGGGACCCTACGAGCAGTACTTC.

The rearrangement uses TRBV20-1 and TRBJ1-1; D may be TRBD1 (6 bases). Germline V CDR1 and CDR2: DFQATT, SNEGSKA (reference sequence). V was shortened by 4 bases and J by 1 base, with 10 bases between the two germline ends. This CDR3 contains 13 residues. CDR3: CSATSDRNTEAFF. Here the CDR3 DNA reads TGCAGTGCTACTTCGGACAGGAACACTGAAGCTTTCTTT.

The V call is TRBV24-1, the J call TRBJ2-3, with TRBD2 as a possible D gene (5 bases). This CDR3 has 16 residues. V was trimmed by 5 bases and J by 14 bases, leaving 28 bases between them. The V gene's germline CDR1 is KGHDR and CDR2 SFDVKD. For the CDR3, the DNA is TGTGCCACCAGTGGCCAGAACGCGGGCGAGCACAGATACGCGTATTTT. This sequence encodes CATSGQNAGEHRYAYF.

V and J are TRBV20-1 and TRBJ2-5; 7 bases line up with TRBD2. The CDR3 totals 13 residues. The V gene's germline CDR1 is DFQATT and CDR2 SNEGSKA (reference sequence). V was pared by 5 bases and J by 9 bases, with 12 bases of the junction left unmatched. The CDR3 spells CSAPPGLSHPQYF. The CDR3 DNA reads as TGCAGTGCTCCGCCGGGACTATCACATCCCCAGTACTTC.

CDR3 in amino acids: CASSPKVQGANYGYTF. The CDR3 DNA sequence: TGTGCCAGCAGCCCTAAGGTCCAGGGTGCTAACTATGGCTACACCTTC. The V and J genes are TRBV12-3 or TRBV12-4 and TRBJ1-2, with a weak D call TRBD1 (5 bases). The CDR3 is 16 amino acids. Trimming stripped 6 bases from V and 0 bases from J, with 17 bases between.

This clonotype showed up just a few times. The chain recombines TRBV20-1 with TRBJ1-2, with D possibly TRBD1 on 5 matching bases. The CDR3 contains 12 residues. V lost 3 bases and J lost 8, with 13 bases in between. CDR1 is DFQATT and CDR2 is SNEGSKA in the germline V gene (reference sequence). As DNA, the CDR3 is TGCAGTGCTAGGACTCAGGGAGAGGGCTACACCTTC. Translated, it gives CSARTQGEGYTF.

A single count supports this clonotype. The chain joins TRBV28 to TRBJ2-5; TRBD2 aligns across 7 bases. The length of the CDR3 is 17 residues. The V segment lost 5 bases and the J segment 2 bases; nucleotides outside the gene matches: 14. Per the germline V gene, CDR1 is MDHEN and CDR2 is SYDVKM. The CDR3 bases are TGTGCCAGCAGTCTCCAGGGCGGGGCGGGAGTACAAGAGACCCAGTACTTC. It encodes CASSLQGGAGVQETQYF.

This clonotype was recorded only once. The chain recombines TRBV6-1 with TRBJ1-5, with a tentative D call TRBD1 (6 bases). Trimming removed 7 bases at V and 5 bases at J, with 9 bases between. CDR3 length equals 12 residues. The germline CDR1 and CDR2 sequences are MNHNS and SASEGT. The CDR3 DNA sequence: TGTGCCAGCACTTGGACAGATCAGCCCCAGCATTTT. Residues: CASTWTDQPQHF.

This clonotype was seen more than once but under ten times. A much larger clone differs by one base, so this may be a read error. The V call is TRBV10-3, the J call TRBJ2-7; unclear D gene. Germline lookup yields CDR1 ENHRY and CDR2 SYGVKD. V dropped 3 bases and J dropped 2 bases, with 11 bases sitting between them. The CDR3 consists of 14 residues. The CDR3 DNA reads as TGTGCCATCAGTGATGGTGTCAGAACCTACGAGCAGTACTTC. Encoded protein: CAISDGVRTYEQYF.

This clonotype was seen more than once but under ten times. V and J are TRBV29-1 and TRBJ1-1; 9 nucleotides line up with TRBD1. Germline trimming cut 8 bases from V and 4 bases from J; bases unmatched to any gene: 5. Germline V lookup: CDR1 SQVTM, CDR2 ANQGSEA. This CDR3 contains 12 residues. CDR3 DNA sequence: TGCAGCTATACACAGGGGGCCACTGAAGCTTTCTTT. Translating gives CSYTQGATEAFF.

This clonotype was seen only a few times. The CDR3 here is CSARDRAGVQETQYF. The CDR3 region has the DNA TGCAGTGCTAGAGATCGGGCAGGGGTCCAAGAGACCCAGTACTTC. J is TRBJ2-5 and V is TRBV20-1, with D perhaps TRBD1 (6 bases). CDR1 is DFQATT and CDR2 is SNEGSKA in the germline V gene (reference sequence). V lost 0 bases and J 1 base, leaving 12 bases between the germline ends. CDR3 length: 15 residues.

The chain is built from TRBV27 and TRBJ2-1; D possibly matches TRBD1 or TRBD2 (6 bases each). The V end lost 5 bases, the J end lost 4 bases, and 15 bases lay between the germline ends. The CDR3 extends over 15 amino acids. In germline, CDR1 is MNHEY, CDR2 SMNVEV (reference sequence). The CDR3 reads CASSLGQSGYNEQFF. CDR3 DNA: TGTGCCAGCAGTCTAGGACAGAGCGGGTACAATGAGCAGTTCTTC.

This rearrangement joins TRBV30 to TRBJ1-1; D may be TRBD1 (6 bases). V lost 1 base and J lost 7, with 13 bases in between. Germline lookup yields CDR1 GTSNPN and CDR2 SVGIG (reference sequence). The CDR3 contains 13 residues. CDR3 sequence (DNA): TGTGCCTGGAGTGGGGGACATTCTGGTGAAGCTTTCTTT. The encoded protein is CAWSGGHSGEAFF.